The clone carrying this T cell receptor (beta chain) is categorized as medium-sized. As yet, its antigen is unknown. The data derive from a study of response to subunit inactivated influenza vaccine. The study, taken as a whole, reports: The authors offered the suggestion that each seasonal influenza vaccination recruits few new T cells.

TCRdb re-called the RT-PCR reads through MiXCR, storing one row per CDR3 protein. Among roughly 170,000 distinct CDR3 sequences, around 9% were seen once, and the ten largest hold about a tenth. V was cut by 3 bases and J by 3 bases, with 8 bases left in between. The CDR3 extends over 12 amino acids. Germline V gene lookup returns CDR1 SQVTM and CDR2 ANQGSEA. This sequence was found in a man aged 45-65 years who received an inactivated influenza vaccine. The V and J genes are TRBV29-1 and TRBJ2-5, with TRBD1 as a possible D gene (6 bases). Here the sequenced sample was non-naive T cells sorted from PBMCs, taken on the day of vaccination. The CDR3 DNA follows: TGCAGCGTTGAGCCAGGGGAAGAGACCCAGTACTTC. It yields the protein CSVEPGEETQYF.